Presented here are 16 T cell receptor beta chains from one specimen sequenced in a study of T cell repertoires in cytomegalovirus infection. TCRdb reprocessed the reads with MiXCR, giving one entry per CDR3 protein. Of fewer than 300,000 distinct CDR3 sequences in the sample, about 25% were seen once. Input material: PBMCs. The source of these receptors is a human donor in good health (CMV status not recorded). Some clones in this sample may be carry-over from other donors' samples.

This clonotype showed up just a few times. The chain is built from TRBV4-3 and TRBJ2-1, with D hard to call. Trimming stripped 1 base from V and 7 bases from J, with 11 bases between. Germline lookup yields CDR1 LGHNA and CDR2 YSLEER. This CDR3 is 14 amino acids long. The CDR3 reads CASSQVGALNEQFF. The CDR3 nucleotides read TGCGCCAGCAGCCAAGTCGGAGCGTTAAATGAGCAGTTCTTC.

In its sample, this clonotype was seen a few times. The chain employs TRBV11-2 and TRBJ2-3; D is ambiguous. CDR3 length equals 16 residues. CDR1 is SGHAT, CDR2 FQNNGV, per germline. V shed 5 bases and J shed 0 bases, with 15 bases lying between them. CDR3 in DNA: TGTGCCAGCAGCCGTACCACCTACGGTAGCACAGATACGCAGTATTTT. It is translated as CASSRTTYGSTDTQYF.

This clonotype was detected ten times or more. This chain links TRBV7-2 with TRBJ2-7; TRBD2 agrees at 9 bases. The CDR3 consists of 16 residues. Germline V gives CDR1 SGHTA, CDR2 FQGNSA. With V trimmed by 4 bases and J by 2 bases, 9 bases remained unmatched. In DNA form, the CDR3 reads TGTGCCAGCAGCTCCCTAGCGGGGAGGATAGCCTACGAGCAGTACTTC. Its translation is CASSSLAGRIAYEQYF.

This clonotype was observed a handful of times. The rearrangement links TRBV7-2 to TRBJ1-3; D is perhaps TRBD1 (5 bases). Germline assignment: CDR1 SGHTA and CDR2 FQGNSA. This CDR3 is 12 amino acids long. The V end lost 5 bases, the J end lost 6 bases, and 8 bases lay between the germline ends. The CDR3 DNA sequence: TGTGCCAGCAGCCCGACAGAAAACACCATATATTTT. Translated, it gives CASSPTENTIYF.

This clonotype was observed a few times. The chain couples TRBV9 to TRBJ2-1, with D possibly being TRBD1 or TRBD2 (5 bases each). The germline V gene has CDR1 SGDLS and CDR2 YYNGEE. The germline V and J ends were trimmed by 3 bases and 2 bases, with 9 bases remaining between them. CDR3 size: 14 residues. The CDR3 here is CASSAWDAYNEQFF. CDR3 nucleotides: TGTGCCAGCAGCGCTTGGGACGCCTACAATGAGCAGTTCTTC.

This clonotype was seen many times. The V gene is TRBV7-2, the J gene TRBJ2-5; no firm D call. V lost 0 bases to trimming and J lost 5 bases, with 13 bases between them. This CDR3 has 15 amino acids. Per germline, CDR1 SGHTA and CDR2 FQGNSA. CDR3 region: CASSLALGHGETQYF. The CDR3 coding sequence is TGTGCCAGCAGCTTAGCATTGGGCCACGGGGAGACCCAGTACTTC.

This clonotype was counted many times. The rearrangement joins TRBV28 to TRBJ2-1, with D possibly matching TRBD2 (6 bases). CDR1 and CDR2 (germline): MDHEN, SYDVKM. V lost 6 bases and J 8 bases, leaving 14 bases between the germline ends. The length of the CDR3 is 13 residues. This chain's CDR3 is CASSRTGAHEQFF. The CDR3 DNA sequence: TGTGCCAGCAGCAGGACGGGAGCCCATGAGCAGTTCTTC. Full variable domain (outside the CDR3, taken from reference TRBV28 and TRBJ2-1): DVKVTQSSRYLVKRTGEKVFLECVQDMDHENMFWYRQDPGLGLRLIYFSYDVKMKEKGDIPEGYSVSREKKERFSLILESASTNQTSMYLCASSRTGAHEQFFGPGTRLTVL.

This clonotype was counted between two and nine times. V gene TRBV18 combines with J gene TRBJ1-2, with 7 bases aligning to TRBD1. This CDR3 is built from 14 residues. CDR1 and CDR2 from the germline V gene are KGHSH and LQKENI. The ends lost 3 bases at V and 4 bases at J; junction bases unmatched: 5. CDR3 residues: CASSPSGQSYGYTF. The DNA of the CDR3 is TGTGCCAGCTCACCCTCGGGACAGAGCTATGGCTACACCTTC.

The V call is TRBV14, the J call TRBJ2-7; D gene ambiguous. This CDR3 has 12 residues. From germline, CDR1 is SGHDN and CDR2 FVKESK. Trimming cost V 3 bases and J 3 bases, with 6 bases left between them. DNA of the CDR3: TGTGCCAGCAGCCAGGCGAGCTACGAGCAGTACTTC. Translation gives CASSQASYEQYF.

The chain uses TRBV7-2 and TRBJ1-2; possibly TRBD1 for D (5 bases). V lost 5 bases and J 3 bases, leaving 19 bases between the germline ends. This CDR3 is 16 amino acids long. Germline CDR1 is SGHTA and CDR2 is FQGNSA. In nucleotides, the CDR3 is TGTGCCAGCAGCAAAGGTCCCGCCAGGGCGGACTATGGCTACACCTTC. Translated: CASSKGPARADYGYTF.

V and J are TRBV7-2 and TRBJ2-3, with TRBD1 identical over 10 bases. This CDR3 is 16 amino acids long. CDR1 and CDR2 (germline): SGHTA, FQGNSA. V shed 5 bases and J 2 bases; nucleotides not matched to a gene: 7. The CDR3 spells CASSPTGTGDTDTQYF. The CDR3 region has the DNA TGTGCCAGCAGCCCAACCGGGACAGGGGACACAGATACGCAGTATTTT.

This clonotype has at least ten counts. V usage is TRBV7-2 and J usage is TRBJ1-1, with TRBD1 matching over 7 bases. This CDR3 contains 15 residues. Germline CDR1 SGHTA, CDR2 FQGNSA. The J segment lost 2 bases and the V segment lost 1 base, leaving 4 bases of the junction unmatched. CDR3 protein: CASSLVGTANTEAFF. Here the CDR3 DNA reads TGTGCCAGCAGCTTAGTTGGGACAGCTAACACTGAAGCTTTCTTT.

In this sample, this clonotype turned up once. The rearrangement uses TRBV7-9 and TRBJ1-5, with 7 nucleotides matching TRBD1. The germline gives CDR1 SEHNR, CDR2 FQNEAQ (reference sequence). The CDR3 loop spans 15 amino acids. V shed 5 bases and J 2 bases; nucleotides not matched to a gene: 6. The CDR3 DNA sequence: TGTGCCAGCAGCACCTTCGGACAGGGCAATCAGCCCCAGCATTTT. It codes for CASSTFGQGNQPQHF.

This clonotype was found a few times. V usage is TRBV6-2 or TRBV6-3 and J usage is TRBJ1-1; D unclear. The germline CDR1 and CDR2 sequences are MNHEY and SVGEGT. The CDR3 is 11 amino acids. V lost 7 bases and J 5 bases, leaving 8 bases between the germline ends. The CDR3 is CASTHGTEAFF. CDR3 nucleotide sequence: TGTGCCAGCACCCATGGGACTGAAGCTTTCTTT.

This clonotype was seen a few times. The V call is TRBV7-6, the J call TRBJ2-5; either TRBD1 or TRBD2 may supply D (5 bases each). The CDR3 runs to 13 residues. The germline V gene has CDR1 SGHVS and CDR2 FNYEAQ. With 10 bases removed from V and 0 bases from J, the gap between germline ends came to 12 bases. The DNA of the CDR3 is TGTGCCACCAAGGGGAGTTACCAAGAGACCCAGTACTTC. Translating gives CATKGSYQETQYF. Full variable domain (missing parts from reference TRBV7-6 and TRBJ2-5): GAGVSQSPRYKVTKRGQDVALRCDPISGHVSLYWYRQALGQGPEFLTYFNYEAQQDKSGLPNDRFSAERPEGSISTLTIQRTEQRDSAMYRCATKGSYQETQYFGPGTRLLVL.

This chain uses TRBV20-1 with TRBJ2-5; maybe TRBD1 (6 bases). CDR1 DFQATT and CDR2 SNEGSKA come from the germline V gene (reference sequence). The V end lost 3 bases, the J end lost 5 bases, and 10 bases lay between the germline ends. This CDR3 spans 12 amino acids. The CDR3 coding sequence is TGCAGTGCTAGCCAGGGGCGGGAGACCCAGTACTTC. This codes for CSASQGRETQYF.